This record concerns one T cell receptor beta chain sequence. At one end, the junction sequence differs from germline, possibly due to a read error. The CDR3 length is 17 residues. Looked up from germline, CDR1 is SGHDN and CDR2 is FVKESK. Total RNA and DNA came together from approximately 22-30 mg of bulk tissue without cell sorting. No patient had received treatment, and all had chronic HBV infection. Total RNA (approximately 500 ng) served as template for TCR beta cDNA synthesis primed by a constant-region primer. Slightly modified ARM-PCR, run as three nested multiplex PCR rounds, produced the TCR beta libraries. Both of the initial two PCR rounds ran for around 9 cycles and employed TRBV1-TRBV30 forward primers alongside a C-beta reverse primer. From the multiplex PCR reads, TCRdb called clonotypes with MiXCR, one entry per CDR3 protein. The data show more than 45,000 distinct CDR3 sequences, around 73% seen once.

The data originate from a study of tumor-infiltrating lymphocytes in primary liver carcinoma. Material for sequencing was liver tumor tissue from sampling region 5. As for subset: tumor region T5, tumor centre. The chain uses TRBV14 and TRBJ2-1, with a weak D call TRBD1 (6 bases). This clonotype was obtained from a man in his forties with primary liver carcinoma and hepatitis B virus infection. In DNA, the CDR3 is TGTGCCAGCAGCCAAGAGGGTCGGGGAACAGGGTACAATGAGCAGCTCTTC. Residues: CASSQEGRGTGYNEQLF.